The present T cell receptor beta chain was sequenced within a study of cytomegalovirus exposure and HLA in healthy donors (dated by TCRdb to about 2017). Context from the whole study: According to a later analysis, the roughly 120 validation repertoires were produced on the same platform as the 666 repertoires of the first cohort. The study was designed to test whether signatures of past pathogen exposure could be identified by cataloging public T cell receptors. To predict cytomegalovirus infection status, the study combined high-throughput TCR immunosequencing, statistical association of individual TCRs with disease status, and machine learning. A separate validation cohort of over 95 different subjects was used in addition to the 666-subject first cohort. Summary of the overall study and its limitations: All 120 or so repertoires were used to score co-occurrence in the validation cohort in a later analysis, because that analysis had no HLA typing for the cohort. The classifier was reported to diagnose cytomegalovirus status with high specificity and sensitivity in both the original cohort and the validation cohort. The authors suggested that the approach could potentially be extended to other disease states and immunological phenotypes. Across donors, most TCR sequences were observed very rarely, whereas some public TCRs were present in many individuals. A later analysis found that TCRs clustered in the first cohort also tended to co-occur in the 120 or so validation repertoires, with 94% of cluster scores above 0. The study listed 164 TCR beta chains as associated with cytomegalovirus. A few of the identified cytomegalovirus-associated TCR beta chains were confirmed in vitro to be specific for cytomegalovirus antigens.

The method was the immunoSEQ multiplex PCR assay. On the authors' methods: To diagnose cytomegalovirus status from the catalog of TCR beta chain sequences, a statistical classification framework was built. TCRdb mirrors the immuneACCESS table, restricted to in-frame sequences. Some clones are absent from its copies; in checked studies, under half trace to an unresolved V gene, and the reason for the others is unknown. V, J and clone size are taken as reported in that table, and D and trimming were inferred from the DNA itself. This sample holds approximately 62,000 clones; under 95% were observed only once. 1% to 1.5% of the sample is taken by the ten largest. Donors formed part of the validation cohort, which comprised approximately 130 subjects and was distinct from the first cohort of 670 or so subjects. As to this clone: No cognate antigen has been identified for it. No qualities accompany the bases; no much larger clone lies one base away.

Taken from cysteine to phenylalanine, the CDR3 has 22 residues. The only DNA kept is the CDR3, 66 bases in frame from the first base. CDR1 and CDR2 are read off the germline V gene as LGHNA and YNFKEQ. V sheds 0 bases and J sheds 0 bases, leaving 27 bases between their ends. The clonotype originates from a woman between 18 and 29 years old in good health and CMV-seronegative. The sample comprised PBMCs. The chain uses TRBV4-2 and TRBJ1-5; TRBD1 might be the D gene, on 5 matching bases. The DNA sequence follows: TGTGCCAGCAGCCAAGATTTCCTAGCCCGGGGGGGGGAACCATATAGCAATCAGCCCCAGCATTTT. It encodes CASSQDFLARGGEPYSNQPQHF.